The 16 T cell receptor beta chains below come from one sample, sequenced in a study of circulating tumor DNA in untreated peripheral T-cell lymphoma. The method was immunoSEQ multiplex PCR; TCRdb's version includes in-frame clones alone and lacks a portion of them. The sample has just over 6,500 clones; roughly 60% are singletons. Sequenced material: tumor tissue. The receptors stem from a human donor with peripheral T-cell lymphoma.

In this sample, this clone turned up a few times. The rearrangement links TRBV7-1 to TRBJ2-1, with 9 positions matching TRBD2. TRBV7-1 is labeled an ORF, and its function is uncertain. J gave up 8 bases and V 7 bases, and 12 bases lay outside the gene matches. The CDR3 has 15 amino acids. CDR3 DNA: TGTGCCAGCACCCAAGGTAGCGGGAGTTCCGATGAGCAGTTCTTC. Protein: CASTQGSGSSDEQFF.

This clone was observed a few times. This rearrangement joins TRBV19 to TRBJ1-1, with TRBD1 as a possible D gene (5 bases). The CDR3 is 13 residues long. The ends were cut back, 3 bases at V and 4 bases at J, with 9 bases in the middle. The germline gives CDR1 LNHDA, CDR2 SQIVND (reference sequence). This CDR3 reads CASSISTATEAFF. CDR3 coding DNA: TGTGCCAGTAGTATCTCGACAGCCACTGAAGCTTTCTTT.

This clone was seen a few times. The chain is built from TRBV19 and TRBJ2-7; 13 nucleotides match TRBD2. The CDR3 runs 15 residues. V was clipped by 5 bases and J by 3 bases; unmatched bases: 4. CDR1 and CDR2 from the germline V gene are LNHDA and SQIVND (reference sequence). The CDR3 loop is CASSGLAGAHYEQYF. The CDR3 DNA reads as TGTGCCAGTAGTGGACTAGCGGGGGCTCACTACGAGCAGTACTTC.

The V gene is TRBV30, the J gene TRBJ1-1; 8 bases are shared with TRBD1. With V trimmed by 0 bases and J by 3 bases, 3 bases remained unmatched. Looked up from germline, CDR1 is GTSNPN and CDR2 is SVGIG (reference sequence). The CDR3 is 14 amino acids. The CDR3 is CAWSVTGGYTEAFF. The CDR3 nucleotides read TGTGCCTGGAGTGTAACAGGGGGGTACACTGAAGCTTTCTTT.

The chain couples TRBV9 to TRBJ2-3; the match to TRBD2 covers 7 bases. CDR1 is SGDLS and CDR2 is YYNGEE in the germline V gene. This CDR3 region has 16 residues. Losses at the gene ends were 4 bases for V and 0 bases for J; bases not matched to a gene: 8. The CDR3 region has the DNA TGTGCCAGCAGCCCCGAACCTAGCGGTAGCACAGATACGCAGTATTTT. Its translation is CASSPEPSGSTDTQYF.

J is TRBJ1-2 and V is TRBV29-1; possibly TRBD1 for D (6 bases). V lost 3 bases to trimming and J lost 2 bases, with 16 bases between them. This CDR3 has 15 residues. Per the germline V gene, CDR1 is SQVTM and CDR2 is ANQGSEA. CDR3 nucleotides: TGCAGCGTTGATTCCGAGACAGGAGGGAACTATGGCTACACCTTC. Protein product: CSVDSETGGNYGYTF.

The chain links TRBV19 to TRBJ2-1; TRBD2 aligns across 10 bases. Germline V gene data show CDR1 as LNHDA and CDR2 as SQIVND (reference sequence). The CDR3 length is 15 residues. The V gene end was trimmed by 3 bases and the J gene end by 3 bases; junction bases not matched to a gene: 2. Written as DNA, the CDR3 is TGTGCCAGTAGTATCGCTAGCGGGAGCTACAATGAGCAGTTCTTC. Translated: CASSIASGSYNEQFF.

This clone appeared a single time. V and J are TRBV18 and TRBJ2-2, with D hard to call. The CDR3 totals 13 residues. The V end was cut by 4 bases, the J end by 4 bases, with 7 bases between. The germline CDR1 and CDR2 sequences are KGHSH and LQKENI. CDR3 nucleotide sequence: TGTGCCAGCTCACTCTCCGTCACCGGGGAGCTGTTTTTT. Its translation is CASSLSVTGELFF.

The CDR3 loop reads CASSLAGTSDSYEQYF. The DNA for the CDR3 is TGTGCCAGCAGCCTTGCCGGGACTAGCGATTCCTACGAGCAGTACTTC. The gene calls are TRBV11-3 and TRBJ2-7; 10 nucleotides match TRBD2. With 5 bases clipped from V and 1 base from J, the junction kept 8 bases outside the gene matches. The CDR3 sequence is 16 residues long. Germline-derived CDR1 and CDR2 are SGHNT and YENEEA.

This chain connects TRBV1 to TRBJ1-6. TRBV1 constitutes a pseudogene. CDR3 size: 12 residues. The CDR3 region is CASSQAGDTLHF. CDR3 in DNA: TGCGCCAGCAGCCAAGCCGGGGATACCCTCCACTTT.

The J gene is TRBJ1-3, the V gene TRBV5-1; 10 bases are shared with TRBD1. The CDR3 sequence is 16 residues long. Germline loops: CDR1 SGHRS, CDR2 YFSETQ. J was trimmed by 3 bases and V by 0 bases; bases with no gene match: 3. DNA for the CDR3: TGCGCCAGCAGCTTGGGTGACAGGGGGCTTGGAAACACCATATATTTT. As protein: CASSLGDRGLGNTIYF. Filled out from reference TRBV5-1 and TRBJ1-3, the complete variable domain reads KAGVTQTPRYLIKTRGQQVTLSCSPISGHRSVSWYQQTPGQGLQFLFEYFSETQRNKGNFPGRFSGRQFSNSRSEMNVSTLELGDSALYLCASSLGDRGLGNTIYFGEGSWLTVV.

This rearrangement joins TRBV6-8 to TRBJ2-1; no reliable D call. V was shortened by 0 bases and J by 12 bases, with 12 bases between the two germline ends. This CDR3 comprises 13 residues. Germline CDR1 and CDR2: MNHGY and SAAAGT. CDR3 sequence: CASSYSVGVMQFF. CDR3 nucleotide sequence: TGTGCCAGCAGTTACTCGGTTGGGGTCATGCAGTTCTTC.

V and J are TRBV28 and TRBJ2-3; no clear D. The V end lost 1 base, the J end lost 0 bases, and 5 bases lay between the germline ends. The CDR3 has 14 residues. The germline V gene has CDR1 MDHEN and CDR2 SYDVKM. The CDR3 coding sequence is TGTGCCAGCAGTTTATCGGCTAGCACAGATACGCAGTATTTT. Residues: CASSLSASTDTQYF.

The chain links TRBV6-8 to TRBJ2-1, with 9 bases matching TRBD2. After removal of 10 bases from V and 5 bases from J, the junction contained 12 bases not matched to a gene. Germline lookup yields CDR1 MNHGY and CDR2 SAAAGT. The CDR3 has 15 residues. The CDR3 loop reads CAIRGQRGDNNEQFF. The CDR3 DNA is TGTGCCATCAGAGGCCAGCGGGGGGACAACAATGAGCAGTTCTTC.

The chain couples TRBV10-2 to TRBJ2-3; D remains ambiguous. Per germline, CDR1 WSHSY and CDR2 SAAADI. This CDR3 is 17 amino acids long. Trimming took 3 bases from V and 8 from J, leaving 24 bases between them. As DNA, the CDR3 is TGCGCCAGCAGTGAAGCTGCTCCCGGTCGATTCACAATTACGCAGTATTTT. This sequence encodes CASSEAAPGRFTITQYF.

This CDR3 reads CASKGWTGYGYTF. CDR3 DNA: TGTGCCAGTAAAGGGTGGACAGGTTATGGCTACACCTTC. V and J are TRBV19 and TRBJ1-2; TRBD1 aligns across 7 bases. Germline V gives CDR1 LNHDA, CDR2 SQIVND (reference sequence). V shed 7 bases, J shed 5 bases, and the junction held 7 bases outside the gene matches. The CDR3 runs to 13 residues.